Sequencing of this T cell receptor (beta chain) was carried out in a study of blood T cell repertoires in COVID-19. TCRdb's copy holds only in-frame clones and misses some; the assay was immunoSEQ multiplex PCR. Among about 260,000 clones, just under 90% were seen once, and the ten largest hold over 0.75%. Sequenced sample: PBMCs or T cells enriched from blood (not recorded which). This receptor was identified in a man aged 45-65 years who had been exposed to COVID-19.

For the CDR3, the DNA is TGTGCCAGCAGTTCTAGGGGAAATGGTGACACTGAAGCTTTCTTT. It specifies CASSSRGNGDTEAFF. The chain joins TRBV6-5 to TRBJ1-1; perhaps TRBD1 as D (5 bases). CDR3 size: 15 residues. V was trimmed by 4 bases and J by 3 bases, leaving 15 bases between them. The germline V gene encodes CDR1 MNHEY and CDR2 SVGAGI.